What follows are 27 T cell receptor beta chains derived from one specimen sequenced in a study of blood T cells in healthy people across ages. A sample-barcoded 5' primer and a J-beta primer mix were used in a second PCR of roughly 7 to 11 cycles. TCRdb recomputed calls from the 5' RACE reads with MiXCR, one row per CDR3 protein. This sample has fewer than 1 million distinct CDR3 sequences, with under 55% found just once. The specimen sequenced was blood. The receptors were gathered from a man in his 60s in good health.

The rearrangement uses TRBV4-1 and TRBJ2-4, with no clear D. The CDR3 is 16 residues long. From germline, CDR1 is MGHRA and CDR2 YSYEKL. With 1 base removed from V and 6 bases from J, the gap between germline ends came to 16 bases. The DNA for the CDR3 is TGCGCCAGCAGCCAAGGGCCAGTGGGGTCTGGAAACATTCAGTACTTC. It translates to CASSQGPVGSGNIQYF.

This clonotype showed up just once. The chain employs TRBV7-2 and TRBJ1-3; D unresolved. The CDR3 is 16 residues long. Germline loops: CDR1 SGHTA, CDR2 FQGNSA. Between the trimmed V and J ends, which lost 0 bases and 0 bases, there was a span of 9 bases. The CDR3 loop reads CASSLARTGSGNTIYF. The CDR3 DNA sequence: TGTGCCAGCAGCTTAGCGAGGACCGGCTCTGGAAACACCATATATTTT.

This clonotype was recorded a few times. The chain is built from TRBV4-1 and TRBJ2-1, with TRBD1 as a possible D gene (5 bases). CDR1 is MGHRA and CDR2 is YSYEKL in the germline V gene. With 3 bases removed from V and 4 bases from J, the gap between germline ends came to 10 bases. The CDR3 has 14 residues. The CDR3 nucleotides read TGCGCCAGCAGCCAGCCGACAGCGTACAATGAGCAGTTCTTC. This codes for CASSQPTAYNEQFF.

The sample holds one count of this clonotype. DNA for the CDR3: TGTGCCAGCAGCCCCGCTGGGGAGGGAGCGCAGTATTTT. Protein sequence: CASSPAGEGAQYF. The V and J genes are TRBV7-6 and TRBJ2-3; 7 positions match TRBD2. Germline lookup yields CDR1 SGHVS and CDR2 FNYEAQ. This CDR3 comprises 13 residues. V gave up 5 bases and J gave up 10 bases; unmatched junction bases: 9.

The CDR3 DNA is TGTGCCAGCAGCTTTGATGCCCGGTACAACGGGCAGTACTTC. Amino acid sequence: CASSFDARYNGQYF. This chain joins TRBV27 and TRBJ2-7; D gene uncertain. The V and J ends lost 6 bases and 9 bases respectively, with 21 bases between them. This CDR3 is built from 14 residues. Germline V gives CDR1 MNHEY, CDR2 SMNVEV (reference sequence).

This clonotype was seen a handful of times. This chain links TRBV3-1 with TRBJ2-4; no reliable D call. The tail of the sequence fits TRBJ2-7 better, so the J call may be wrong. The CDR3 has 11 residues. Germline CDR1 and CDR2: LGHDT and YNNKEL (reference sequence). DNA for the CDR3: TGTGCCAGCAGCCAAAGGAGCGAGCAGTACTTC. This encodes CASSQRSEQYF.

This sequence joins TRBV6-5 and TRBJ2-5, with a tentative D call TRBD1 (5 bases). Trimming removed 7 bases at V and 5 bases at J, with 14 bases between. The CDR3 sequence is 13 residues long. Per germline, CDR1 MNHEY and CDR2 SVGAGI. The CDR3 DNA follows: TGTGCCAGCACCCAATTGAAGGGGGAGACCCAGTACTTC. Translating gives CASTQLKGETQYF.

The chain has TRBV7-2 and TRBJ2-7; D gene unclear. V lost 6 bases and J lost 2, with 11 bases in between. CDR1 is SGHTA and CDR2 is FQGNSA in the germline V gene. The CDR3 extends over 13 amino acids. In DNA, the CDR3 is TGTGCCAGCAGTAGGGCAGGACCCTACGAGCAGTACTTC. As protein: CASSRAGPYEQYF. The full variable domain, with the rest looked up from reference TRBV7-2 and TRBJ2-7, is GAGVSQSPSNKVTEKGKDVELRCDPISGHTALYWYRQSLGQGLEFLIYFQGNSAPDKSGLPSDRFSAERTGGSVSTLTIQRTQQEDSAVYLCASSRAGPYEQYFGPGTRLTVT.

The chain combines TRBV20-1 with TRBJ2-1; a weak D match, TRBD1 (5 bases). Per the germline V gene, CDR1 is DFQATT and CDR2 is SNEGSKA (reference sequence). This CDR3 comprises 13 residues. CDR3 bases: TGCAGCTCTGGGCTACAGGTTTCCAATGAGCAGTTCTTC. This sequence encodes CSSGLQVSNEQFF.

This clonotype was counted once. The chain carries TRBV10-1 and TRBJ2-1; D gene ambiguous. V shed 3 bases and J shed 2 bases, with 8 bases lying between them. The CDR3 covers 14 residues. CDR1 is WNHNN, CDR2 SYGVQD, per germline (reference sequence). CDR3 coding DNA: TGCGCCAGCAGTGAAGGGTACACCTACAATGAGCAGTTCTTC. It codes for CASSEGYTYNEQFF.

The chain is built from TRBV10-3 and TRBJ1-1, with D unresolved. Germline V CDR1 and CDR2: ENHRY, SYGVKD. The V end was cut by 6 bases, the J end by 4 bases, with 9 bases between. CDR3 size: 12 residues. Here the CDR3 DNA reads TGTGCCATCAGCCAGGAGGGCACTGAAGCTTTCTTT. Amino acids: CAISQEGTEAFF.

The CDR3 loop reads CASSRGFNYEQYF. For the CDR3, the DNA is TGTGCCAGCAGTCGGGGTTTTAACTACGAGCAGTACTTC. This chain links TRBV7-9 with TRBJ2-7, with TRBD2 as a possible D gene (5 bases). The CDR3 runs 13 residues. Germline CDR1 reads SEHNR; CDR2 reads FQNEAQ (reference sequence). The V gene lost 6 bases and the J gene lost 3 bases, with 12 bases spanning the gap. The variable domain in full, completed from reference TRBV7-9 and TRBJ2-7, reads DTGVSQNPRHKITKRGQNVTFRCDPISEHNRLYWYRQTLGQGPEFLTYFQNEAQLEKSRLLSDRFSAERPKGSFSTLEIQRTEQGDSAMYLCASSRGFNYEQYFGPGTRLTVT.

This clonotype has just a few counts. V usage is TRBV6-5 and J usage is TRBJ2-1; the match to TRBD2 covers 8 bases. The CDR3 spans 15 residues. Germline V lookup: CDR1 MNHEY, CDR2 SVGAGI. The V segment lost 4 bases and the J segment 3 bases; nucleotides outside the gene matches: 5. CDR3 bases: TGTGCCAGCAGTTTGGCACTAGCGGACTACAATGAGCAGTTCTTC. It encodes CASSLALADYNEQFF.

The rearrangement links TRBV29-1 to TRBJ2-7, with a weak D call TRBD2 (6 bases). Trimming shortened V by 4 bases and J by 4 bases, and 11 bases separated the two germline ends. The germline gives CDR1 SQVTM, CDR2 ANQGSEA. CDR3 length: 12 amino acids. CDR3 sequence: CSVVDGTYEQYF. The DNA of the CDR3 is TGCAGCGTTGTAGACGGGACTTACGAGCAGTACTTC.

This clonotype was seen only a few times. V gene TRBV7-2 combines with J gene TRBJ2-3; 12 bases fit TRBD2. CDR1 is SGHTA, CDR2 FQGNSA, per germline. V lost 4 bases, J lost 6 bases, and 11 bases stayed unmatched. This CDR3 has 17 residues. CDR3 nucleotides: TGTGCCAGCAGCTCGAACCCTAGCGGGGGGGTAAGGGATACGCAGTATTTT. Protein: CASSSNPSGGVRDTQYF.

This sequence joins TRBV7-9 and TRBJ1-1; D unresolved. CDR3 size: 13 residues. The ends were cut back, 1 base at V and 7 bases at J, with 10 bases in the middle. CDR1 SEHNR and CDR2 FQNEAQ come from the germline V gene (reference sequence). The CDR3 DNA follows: TGTGCCAGCAGCTTAGAGGGCCAGGTTGAAGCTTTCTTT. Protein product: CASSLEGQVEAFF.

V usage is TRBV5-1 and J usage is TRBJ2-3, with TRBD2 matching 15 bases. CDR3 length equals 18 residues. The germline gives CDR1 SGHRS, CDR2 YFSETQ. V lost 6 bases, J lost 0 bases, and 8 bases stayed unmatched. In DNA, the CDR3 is TGCGCCAGCACCCTGGGACTAGCGGGGGGCGCTAGCACAGATACGCAGTATTTT. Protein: CASTLGLAGGASTDTQYF.

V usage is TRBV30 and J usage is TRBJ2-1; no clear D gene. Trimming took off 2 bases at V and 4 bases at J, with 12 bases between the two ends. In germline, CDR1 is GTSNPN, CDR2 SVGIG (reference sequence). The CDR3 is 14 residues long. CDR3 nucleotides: TGTGCCTGGAGTAACGGGCAGACTTACAATGAGCAGTTCTTC. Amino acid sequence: CAWSNGQTYNEQFF.

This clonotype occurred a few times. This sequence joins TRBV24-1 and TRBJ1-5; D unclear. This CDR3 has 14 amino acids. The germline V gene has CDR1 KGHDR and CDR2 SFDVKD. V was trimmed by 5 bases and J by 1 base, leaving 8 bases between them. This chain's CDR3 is CATSVGGSNQPQHF. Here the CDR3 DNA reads TGTGCCACCAGTGTGGGTGGGAGCAATCAGCCCCAGCATTTT.

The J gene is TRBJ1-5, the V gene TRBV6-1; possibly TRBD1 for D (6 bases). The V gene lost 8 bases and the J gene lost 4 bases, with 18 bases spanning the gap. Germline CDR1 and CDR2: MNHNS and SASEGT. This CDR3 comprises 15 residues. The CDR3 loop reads CASHLSGQLNQPQHF. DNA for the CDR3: TGTGCCAGCCATTTATCCGGACAGTTAAATCAGCCCCAGCATTTT.

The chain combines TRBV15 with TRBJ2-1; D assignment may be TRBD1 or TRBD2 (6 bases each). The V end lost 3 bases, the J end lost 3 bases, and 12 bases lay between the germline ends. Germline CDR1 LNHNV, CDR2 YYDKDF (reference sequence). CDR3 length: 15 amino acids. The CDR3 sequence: CATSRRRDIYNEQFF. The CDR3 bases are TGTGCCACCAGCAGGAGGAGGGACATCTACAATGAGCAGTTCTTC.

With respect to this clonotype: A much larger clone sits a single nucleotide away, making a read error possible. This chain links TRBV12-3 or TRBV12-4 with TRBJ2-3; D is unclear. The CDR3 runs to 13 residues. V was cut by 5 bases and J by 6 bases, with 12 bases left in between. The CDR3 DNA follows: TGTGCCAGCAGTCGGAATCGGCGGGATACGCAGTATTTT. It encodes CASSRNRRDTQYF.

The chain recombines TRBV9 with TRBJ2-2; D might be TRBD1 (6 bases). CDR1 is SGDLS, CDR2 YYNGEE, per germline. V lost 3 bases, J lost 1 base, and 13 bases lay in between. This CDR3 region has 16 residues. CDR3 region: CASSAPGTRNTGELFF. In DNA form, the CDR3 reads TGTGCCAGCAGCGCTCCCGGGACAAGGAACACCGGGGAGCTGTTTTTT.

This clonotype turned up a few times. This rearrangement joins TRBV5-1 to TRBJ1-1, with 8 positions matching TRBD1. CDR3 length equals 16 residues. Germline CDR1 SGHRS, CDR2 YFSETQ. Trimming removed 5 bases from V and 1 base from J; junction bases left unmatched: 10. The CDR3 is CASSSGGTVRNTEAFF. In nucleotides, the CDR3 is TGCGCCAGCAGTTCAGGGGGCACGGTCAGGAACACTGAAGCTTTCTTT.

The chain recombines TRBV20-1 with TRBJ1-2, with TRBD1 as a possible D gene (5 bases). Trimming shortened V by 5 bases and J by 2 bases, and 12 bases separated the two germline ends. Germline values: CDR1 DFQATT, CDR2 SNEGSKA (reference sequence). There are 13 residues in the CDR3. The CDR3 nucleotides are TGCAGTGCTGGGGGGGGGACGAACTATGGCTACACCTTC. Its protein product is CSAGGGTNYGYTF.

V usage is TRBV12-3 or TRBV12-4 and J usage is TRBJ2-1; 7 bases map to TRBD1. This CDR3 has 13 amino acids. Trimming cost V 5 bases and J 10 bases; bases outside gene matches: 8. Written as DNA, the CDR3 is TGTGCCAGCAGTGTAAGGACAGGCTACGAGCAGTTCTTC. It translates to CASSVRTGYEQFF.

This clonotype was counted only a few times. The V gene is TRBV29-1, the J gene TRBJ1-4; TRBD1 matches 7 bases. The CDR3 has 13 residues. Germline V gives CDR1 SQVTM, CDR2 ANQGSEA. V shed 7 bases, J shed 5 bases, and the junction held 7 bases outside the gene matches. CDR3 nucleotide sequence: TGCAGCGCAGTACAGGGGATCAATGAAAAACTGTTTTTT. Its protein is CSAVQGINEKLFF.